The 8 T cell receptor beta chains listed next were all sequenced from one sample in a study of human T cells and chemical hapten exposure (dated by TCRdb to the early 2020s). The time point label corresponds to: patch test 1, 2 weeks after DPC sensitization. The treatment or condition label for this specimen denotes: therapeutic diphenylcyclopropenone sensitization with weekly scalp DPC. The method was RACE. This sample was sequenced with a NextSeq 500. Starting from the raw public reads, TCRdb applied fastp trimming at Q25, assembled clones with MiXCR and retained in-frame beta chains. CDR3 protein duplicates are merged, each entry listing the most common genes and DNA. The sample profile shows about 340,000 distinct CDR3 sequences; under 9% of them were found once. The ten largest clones represent less than 10% of the sample. The input for sequencing was whole blood, taken in connection with sensitization to the hapten diphenylcyclopropenone (DPC). The receptor set was obtained from a woman in her late teens or twenties with alopecia areata. Some clones in this sample may be carry-over from other donors' samples.

The chain combines TRBV10-3 with TRBJ2-7, with TRBD1 matching over 8 bases. With V trimmed by 0 bases and J by 4 bases, 5 bases remained unmatched. The CDR3 extends over 15 amino acids. Germline V lookup: CDR1 ENHRY, CDR2 SYGVKD. CDR3 loop: CAISESGQGRYEQYF. The CDR3 nucleotides are TGTGCCATCAGTGAGTCTGGACAGGGAAGGTACGAGCAGTACTTC.

This clonotype was seen only a few times. The chain carries TRBV4-3 and TRBJ1-4, with 9 positions matching TRBD1. The V and J ends lost 3 bases and 7 bases, in that order; junction bases with no gene match: 6. This CDR3 contains 15 residues. Germline CDR1 is LGHNA and CDR2 is YSLEER. The CDR3 DNA reads TGCGCCAGCAGCCAGGAGGACAGGGGTGGTGAAAAACTGTTTTTT. This gives the protein CASSQEDRGGEKLFF.

This clonotype was seen repeatedly, ten times or more. This chain links TRBV15 with TRBJ1-6; D is perhaps TRBD1 (6 bases). This CDR3 is built from 16 residues. Trimming left V 5 bases short and J 6 bases short, with 17 bases between. CDR1 and CDR2 (germline): LNHNV, YYDKDF (reference sequence). The CDR3 spells CATSLGGPRLNSPLHF. Written as DNA, the CDR3 is TGTGCCACCAGCTTGGGGGGGCCCCGGCTTAATTCACCCCTCCACTTT.

This clonotype was observed many times. This chain links TRBV2 with TRBJ2-6; a weak D match, TRBD1 (5 bases). V lost 5 bases and J 0 bases, leaving 11 bases between the germline ends. Looked up from germline, CDR1 is SNHLY and CDR2 is FYNNEI. The CDR3 contains 16 residues. For the CDR3, the DNA is TGTGCCAGCAGTTCCCAGGGAATCTCTGGGGCCAACGTCCTGACTTTC. This encodes CASSSQGISGANVLTF.

The chain uses TRBV10-3 and TRBJ1-1; TRBD1 matches at 12 bases. CDR3 length equals 15 residues. With V trimmed by 0 bases and J by 6 bases, 2 bases remained unmatched. Germline V CDR1 and CDR2: ENHRY, SYGVKD. CDR3 residues: CAISESRDRGPEAFF. CDR3 nucleotide sequence: TGTGCCATCAGTGAGTCGAGGGACAGGGGGCCTGAAGCTTTCTTT.

At least ten counts were recorded for this clonotype. The chain's CDR3 is CASSQEGQGSGSGELFF. The CDR3 DNA sequence: TGTGCCAGCAGCCAAGAAGGACAAGGAAGTGGGTCCGGGGAGCTGTTTTTT. The chain links TRBV4-2 to TRBJ2-2; a weak D match, TRBD1 (5 bases). Germline V CDR1 and CDR2: LGHNA, YNFKEQ. Trimming took 0 bases from V and 6 from J, leaving 17 bases between them. The CDR3 contains 17 residues.

This clonotype was observed at least ten times. This sequence joins TRBV6-5 and TRBJ1-3; maybe TRBD1 (5 bases). CDR3 length: 15 residues. CDR1 is MNHEY, CDR2 SVGAGI, per germline. V gave up 2 bases and J gave up 6 bases, with 14 bases separating them. CDR3 loop: CASSYGQGQENTIYF. CDR3 coding DNA: TGTGCCAGCAGTTACGGGCAGGGTCAAGAAAACACCATATATTTT.

This clonotype has more than one count but fewer than ten. The chain is built from TRBV3-1 and TRBJ2-3; 8 bases are shared with TRBD2. CDR1 LGHDT and CDR2 YNNKEL come from the germline V gene (reference sequence). This CDR3 region has 12 residues. V dropped 8 bases and J dropped 6; count of bases not matched to a gene: 4. CDR3: CASRGGGDTQYF. CDR3 nucleotides: TGTGCCAGCCGGGGGGGAGGCGATACGCAGTATTTT.